The present entry profiles one TCR beta chain with its context. The antigen it recognizes is unknown. No per-base quality is available; no much larger clone lies one base away. DNA was extracted from blood mononuclear cells, with the same DNA used for both TCR and STAT3 sequencing. These data originate in a study of STAT3 mutations in large granular lymphocyte leukemia (dated by TCRdb to between 2018 and 2020). Turning to the overall study: Roughly half of the T-LGLL patients who were sequenced longitudinally carried canonical activating STAT3 mutations. One or more immunosuppressive therapy regimens were given to more than half of T-LGLL patients, and hematologic response was seen in around 40% of the treated patients. To reconstruct clonal hierarchy and dynamics, serial deep sequencing of TCRbeta CDR3 and STAT3 was performed in patients with T-cell large granular lymphocyte leukemia. Eighteen representative T-LGLL cases were selected from an initial cohort of a few hundred LGL patients for longitudinal TCRbeta and STAT3 sequencing. A couple of patients with natural killer LGL leukemia were also sequenced longitudinally as controls within the study. For each patient, sequencing was performed at an average of approximately 4 time points, with a range of 2 to 8 samplings.

Spanning cysteine to phenylalanine, the CDR3 consists of 17 amino acids. CDR3 DNA only is kept here, 51 bases in frame from base 1. V is cut back by 4 bases and J by 4 bases, with 9 bases in the junction unmatched. Based on the germline V gene, the CDR1 and CDR2 sequences are SGHRS and YFSETQ. TCRbeta libraries were sequenced on an Illumina MiSeq, and an average of about 42,000 productive templates per sample was obtained. TCRbeta CDR3 libraries were generated with the immunoSEQ assay using multiplex PCR amplification. The original methods were these. Following a previously defined approach, repertoire diversity was calculated, and values close to 0 point to extremely monoclonal samples. Drawn from immuneACCESS, this table holds only the in-frame rearrangements with V and J called that TCRdb kept. Clones are partly lost; checked studies trace under half to an unresolved V gene and leave the rest unexplained. Clone size and the V and J calls come from that table; the DNA yielded D and trimming. Counted in this sample were approximately 4,400 clones; more than 75% of them appeared once. The ten most abundant clones make up around nine tenths of the sample.

Overall study results and their limits: Linking therapy response to changes in TCR clonal burden was complicated by variable intervals between samplings and by differing treatment regimens. Several patients had a dominant TCR clone burden greater than the STAT3 mutant burden, which suggests that the STAT3 mutation arose secondarily within a clone that had already expanded. Because no samples were available when a clone first appeared, clonal expansion was inferred from samplings taken at other points. Since codominant clonotypes persisted in some patients, a small but highly pathogenic clone may have gone undetected. TCR clonotype switching after therapy was seen in about 35% of the 18 patients, with all newly emerging clones being STAT3 wild type. At least one immunodominant TCRbeta clonotype was present in every T-LGLL patient, and multiple immunodominant subclonotypes appeared in about half of the T-LGLL patients.

The chain joins TRBV5-1 to TRBJ2-5, and 14 junction bases match TRBD2. The sequence was collected from a boy aged 5-17 years with T-cell large granular lymphocyte leukemia. Some clones in this sample may be carry-over from other donors' samples. The age is the age at diagnosis. The sequencing input was peripheral blood mononuclear cells. The CDR3 protein: CASSGGGLAGGVETQYF. The nucleotide sequence is TGCGCCAGCAGCGGCGGCGGACTAGCGGGAGGTGTAGAGACCCAGTACTTC. This CDR3, with the reference TRBV5-1 and TRBJ2-5 proteins standing in past its ends, gives the full variable domain KAGVTQTPRYLIKTRGQQVTLSCSPISGHRSVSWYQQTPGQGLQFLFEYFSETQRNKGNFPGRFSGRQFSNSRSEMNVSTLELGDSALYLCASSGGGLAGGVETQYFGPGTRLLVL.